A selection of T cell receptor beta chains follows, all from one sample in a study of T cells in localized non-small cell lung cancer. Produced via immunoSEQ multiplex PCR; TCRdb's table is partial and in-frame only. In the table there are roughly 1,000 clones, roughly a quarter of which are singletons. This specimen was normal lung tissue next to the tumor, taken before any cancer treatment. These receptors were collected from an older female donor with stage I lung adenocarcinoma. Each CDR3 is given with its conserved first and last residue. Fields, in order: J gene, V gene, D gene, clone size, CDR3 DNA, CDR3 protein. D genes are given only for firm matches. Clone size is not always given. Where it is, it says once, few, many or a class for expanded clones.

j_call: TRBJ1-4
v_call: TRBV28
d_call: .
clone_size: .
cdr3_nt: TGTGCCAGCAGTTCCGCATACCGAGAAAAACTGTTTTTT
cdr3_aa: CASSSAYREKLFF

j_call: TRBJ2-5
v_call: TRBV9
d_call: .
clone_size: .
cdr3_nt: TGTGCCAGCCAAAGGGGATCCCAAGAGACCCAGTACTTC
cdr3_aa: CASQRGSQETQYF

j_call: TRBJ1-5
v_call: TRBV11-3
d_call: TRBD1
clone_size: few
cdr3_nt: TGTGCCAGCAGCCCGAGGACAGGGTCGGTGGTGGGGAGCAATCAGCCCCAGCATTTT
cdr3_aa: CASSPRTGSVVGSNQPQHF

j_call: TRBJ2-1
v_call: TRBV9
d_call: .
clone_size: few
cdr3_nt: TGTGCCAGCAGCGTAGTCCCCCCCGGGGTCCACAATGAGCAGTTCTTC
cdr3_aa: CASSVVPPGVHNEQFF

j_call: TRBJ2-3
v_call: TRBV6-8
d_call: .
clone_size: few
cdr3_nt: TGTGCCAGCAGTGTGGGGCCGGGAGTAGATACGCAGTATTTT
cdr3_aa: CASSVGPGVDTQYF

j_call: TRBJ2-5
v_call: TRBV30
d_call: TRBD1
clone_size: few
cdr3_nt: TGTGCCTGGAGCCGTAGGACAGGGGGCGAAGAGACCCAGTACTTC
cdr3_aa: CAWSRRTGGEETQYF

j_call: TRBJ1-2
v_call: TRBV6-8
d_call: TRBD1
clone_size: few
cdr3_nt: TGTGCCAGCAGTTTCTACAGGGGTGACTATGGCTACACCTTC
cdr3_aa: CASSFYRGDYGYTF

j_call: TRBJ2-7
v_call: TRBV6-8
d_call: .
clone_size: few
cdr3_nt: TGTGCCAGCAGACTTCAGGGGGGGTCCTACGAGCAGTACTTC
cdr3_aa: CASRLQGGSYEQYF

j_call: TRBJ2-3
v_call: TRBV11-3
d_call: TRBD1
clone_size: .
cdr3_nt: TGTGCCAGCAGCTTGGCCCGGACAGGGGGAACAGATACGCAGTATTTT
cdr3_aa: CASSLARTGGTDTQYF

j_call: TRBJ1-4
v_call: TRBV4-1
d_call: .
clone_size: few
cdr3_nt: TGCGCCAGCAGGGACGGACAGCGGGGTGAAAAACTGTTTTTT
cdr3_aa: CASRDGQRGEKLFF